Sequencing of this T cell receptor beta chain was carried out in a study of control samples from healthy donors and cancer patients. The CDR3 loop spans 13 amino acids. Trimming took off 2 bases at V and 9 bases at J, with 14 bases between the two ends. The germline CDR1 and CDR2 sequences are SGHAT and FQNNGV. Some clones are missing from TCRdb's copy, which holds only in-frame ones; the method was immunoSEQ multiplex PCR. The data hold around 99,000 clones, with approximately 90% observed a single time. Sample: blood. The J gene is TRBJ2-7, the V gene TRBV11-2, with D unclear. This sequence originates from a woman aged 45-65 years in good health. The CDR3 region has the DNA TGTGCCAGCAGCTTAACCCCCCTGGTTCGGCAGTACGTC. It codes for CASSLTPLVRQYV.